The rows below give T cell receptor beta chains drawn from one sample of a study of CD8 T cells in ankylosing spondylitis. Via MiXCR, TCRdb re-called the 5' RACE reads, giving one row per CDR3 protein. This table holds 220,000 or so distinct CDR3 sequences, roughly a tenth found once. The specimen was blood, either unsorted or a sorted T cell fraction (not recorded which). The receptors derive from a male donor with ankylosing spondylitis or in good health (not recorded which). CDR3s include the opening cysteine and the closing phenylalanine or tryptophan. A D gene is named only where the DNA matches it firmly. Part of the rows lack a size; the others show once, few, many or a class for expanded clones.

cdr3_length j_call d_call clone_size v_call cdr3_aa cdr3_nt
16 TRBJ2-2 NA many TRBV15 CATSRDKTGTGGELFF TGTGCCACCAGCAGAGATAAGACAGGCACAGGGGGGGAGCTGTTTTTT
15 TRBJ2-7 NA few TRBV6-1 CASRLAGTAAYEQYF TGTGCCAGCAGATTGGCCGGGACGGCCGCCTACGAGCAGTACTTC
15 TRBJ1-1 TRBD1 many TRBV10-3 CAISESKGALTEAFF TGTGCCATCAGTGAGTCTAAGGGGGCTTTGACTGAAGCTTTCTTT
14 TRBJ1-1 NA many TRBV18 CASSPLKGDTEAFF TGTGCCAGCTCACCCCTAAAGGGGGACACTGAAGCTTTCTTT
15 TRBJ1-5 TRBD1 NA TRBV7-2 CASSLLTGSDQPQHF TGTGCCAGCAGCTTGCTGACAGGGTCCGATCAGCCCCAGCATTTT
12 TRBJ2-2 NA few TRBV7-9 CASSLAIRELFF TGTGCCAGCAGCTTAGCGATAAGGGAGCTGTTTTTT
15 TRBJ1-6 NA many TRBV6-5 CASSYSQVANSPLHF TGTGCCAGCAGTTACTCACAGGTCGCGAATTCACCCCTCCACTTT
15 TRBJ2-1 NA many TRBV29-1 CSVEDPGRRDGEQFF TGCAGCGTTGAAGATCCGGGACGCCGGGACGGTGAGCAGTTCTTC
15 TRBJ1-1 TRBD1 many TRBV6-2/TRBV6-3 CASRTDRGFNTEAFF TGTGCCAGCAGAACGGACAGGGGGTTTAACACTGAAGCTTTCTTT
15 TRBJ2-1 TRBD2 many TRBV2 CASSDSGAQYNEQFF TGTGCCAGCAGTGATAGCGGGGCCCAATACAATGAGCAGTTCTTC
14 TRBJ2-5 NA many TRBV12-3/TRBV12-4 CASRGWDRQETQYF TGTGCCAGCAGAGGTTGGGACCGCCAAGAGACCCAGTACTTC
14 TRBJ1-3 NA few TRBV12-3/TRBV12-4 CASSFSSSGNTIYF TGTGCCAGCAGTTTCAGTTCCTCTGGAAACACCATATATTTT
14 TRBJ2-3 TRBD1 few TRBV12-3/TRBV12-4 CASSRQGQSDTQYF TGTGCCAGCAGTCGACAGGGGCAATCGGATACGCAGTATTTT
14 TRBJ2-7 TRBD1 many TRBV20-1 CSARSGQINYEQYF TGCAGTGCCAGATCGGGACAGATTAACTACGAGCAGTACTTC
18 TRBJ2-7 TRBD2 many TRBV3-1 CASSPQLAGSLRSYEQYF TGTGCCAGCAGCCCCCAACTAGCGGGGTCTCTCCGCTCCTACGAGCAGTACTTC
14 TRBJ1-2 NA few TRBV12-3/TRBV12-4 CASSPLTSSYGYTF TGTGCCAGCAGTCCGTTGACAAGCTCCTATGGCTACACCTTC
15 TRBJ1-5 NA few TRBV7-2 CASSPQWGSNQPQHF TGTGCCAGCAGCCCACAGTGGGGTAGCAATCAGCCCCAGCATTTT
14 TRBJ1-1 NA NA TRBV7-2 CASSAWTENTEAFF TGTGCCAGCAGCGCATGGACGGAGAACACTGAAGCTTTCTTT
16 TRBJ2-5 NA few TRBV6-1 CASSELGRGAQETQYF TGTGCCAGCAGTGAATTAGGGCGGGGAGCACAAGAGACCCAGTACTTC
15 TRBJ1-2 TRBD1 NA TRBV12-3/TRBV12-4 CASLSGTGGLSPYTF TGTGCCAGCTTGTCGGGGACAGGGGGACTCTCCCCTTACACCTTC
11 TRBJ1-1 NA NA TRBV19 CASSWYTEAFF TGTGCCAGTAGTTGGTACACTGAAGCTTTCTTT